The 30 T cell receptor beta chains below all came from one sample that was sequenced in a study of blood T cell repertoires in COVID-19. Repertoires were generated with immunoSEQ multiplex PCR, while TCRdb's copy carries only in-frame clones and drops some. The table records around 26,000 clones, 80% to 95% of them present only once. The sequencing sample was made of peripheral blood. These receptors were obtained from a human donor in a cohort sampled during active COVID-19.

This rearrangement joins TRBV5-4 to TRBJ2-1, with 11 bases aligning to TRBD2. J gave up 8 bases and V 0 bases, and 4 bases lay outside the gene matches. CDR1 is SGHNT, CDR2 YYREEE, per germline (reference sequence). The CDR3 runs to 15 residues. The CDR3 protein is CASSLDSGGADEQFF. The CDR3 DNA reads TGTGCCAGCAGCTTGGATAGCGGGGGGGCCGATGAGCAGTTCTTC.

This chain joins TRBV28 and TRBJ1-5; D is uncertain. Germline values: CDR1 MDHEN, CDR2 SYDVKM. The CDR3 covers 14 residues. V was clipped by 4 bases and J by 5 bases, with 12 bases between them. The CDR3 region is CASSSATGYQPQHF. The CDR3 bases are TGTGCCAGCAGTTCCGCCACCGGGTATCAGCCCCAGCATTTT. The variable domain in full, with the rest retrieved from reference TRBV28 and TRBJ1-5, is DVKVTQSSRYLVKRTGEKVFLECVQDMDHENMFWYRQDPGLGLRLIYFSYDVKMKEKGDIPEGYSVSREKKERFSLILESASTNQTSMYLCASSSATGYQPQHFGDGTRLSIL.

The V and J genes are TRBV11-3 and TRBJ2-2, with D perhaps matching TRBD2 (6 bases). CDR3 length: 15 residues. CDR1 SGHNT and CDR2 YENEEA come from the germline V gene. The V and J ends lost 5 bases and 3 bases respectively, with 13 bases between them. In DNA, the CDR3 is TGTGCCAGCAGCAAACCGGGACTTGACACCGGGGAGCTGTTTTTT. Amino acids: CASSKPGLDTGELFF. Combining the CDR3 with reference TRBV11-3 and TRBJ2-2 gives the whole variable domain EAGVVQSPRYKIIEKKQPVAFWCNPISGHNTLYWYLQNLGQGPELLIRYENEEAVDDSQLPKDRFSAERLKGVDSTLKIQPAELGDSAVYLCASSKPGLDTGELFFGEGSRLTVL.

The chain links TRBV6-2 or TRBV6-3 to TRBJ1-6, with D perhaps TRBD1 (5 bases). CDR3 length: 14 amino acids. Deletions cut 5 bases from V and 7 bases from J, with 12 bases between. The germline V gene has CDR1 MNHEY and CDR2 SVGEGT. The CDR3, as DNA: TGTGCCAGCAGTACCGATTGGGGCAATTCACCCCTCCACTTT. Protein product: CASSTDWGNSPLHF.

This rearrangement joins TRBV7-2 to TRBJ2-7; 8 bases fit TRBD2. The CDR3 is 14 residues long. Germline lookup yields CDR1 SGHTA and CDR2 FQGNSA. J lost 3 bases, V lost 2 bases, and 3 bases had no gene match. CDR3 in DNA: TGTGCCAGCAGCTTACCACGGGGGGGCTACGAGCAGTACTTC. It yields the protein CASSLPRGGYEQYF. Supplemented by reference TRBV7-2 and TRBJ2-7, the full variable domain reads GAGVSQSPSNKVTEKGKDVELRCDPISGHTALYWYRQSLGQGLEFLIYFQGNSAPDKSGLPSDRFSAERTGGSVSTLTIQRTQQEDSAVYLCASSLPRGGYEQYFGPGTRLTVT.

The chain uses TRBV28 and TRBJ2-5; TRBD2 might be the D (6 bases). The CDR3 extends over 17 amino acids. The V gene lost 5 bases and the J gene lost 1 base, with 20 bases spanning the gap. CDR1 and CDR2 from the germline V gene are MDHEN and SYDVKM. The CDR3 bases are TGTGCCAGCAGTCTCCAAGTGGGGCAGGGACTCCAAGAGACCCAGTACTTC. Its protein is CASSLQVGQGLQETQYF.

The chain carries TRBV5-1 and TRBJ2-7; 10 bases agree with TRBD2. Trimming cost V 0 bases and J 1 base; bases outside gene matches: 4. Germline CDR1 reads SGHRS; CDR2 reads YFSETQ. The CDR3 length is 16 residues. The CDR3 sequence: CASSLGSGRPSYEQYF. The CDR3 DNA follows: TGCGCCAGCAGCTTGGGTAGCGGGAGGCCTTCCTACGAGCAGTACTTC.

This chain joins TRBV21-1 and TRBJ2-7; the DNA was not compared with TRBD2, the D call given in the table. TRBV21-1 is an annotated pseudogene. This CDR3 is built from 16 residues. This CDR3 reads CASIVPQAGSVNEQYF. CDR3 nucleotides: TGTGCCAGCATCGTACCACAAGCGGGATCCGTCAACGAGCAGTACTTC.

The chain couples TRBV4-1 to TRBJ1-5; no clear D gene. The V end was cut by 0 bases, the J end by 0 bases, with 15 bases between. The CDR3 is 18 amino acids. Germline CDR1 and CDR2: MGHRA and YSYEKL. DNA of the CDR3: TGCGCCAGCAGCCAAGATGGGGTGGGGAGTTATAGCAATCAGCCCCAGCATTTT. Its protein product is CASSQDGVGSYSNQPQHF.

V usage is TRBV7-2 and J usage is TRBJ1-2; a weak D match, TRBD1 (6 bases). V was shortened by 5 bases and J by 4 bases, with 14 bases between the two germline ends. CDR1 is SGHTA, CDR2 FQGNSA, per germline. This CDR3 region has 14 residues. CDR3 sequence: CASSNRQDPYGYTF. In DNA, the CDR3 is TGTGCCAGCAGCAACAGACAGGACCCCTATGGCTACACCTTC. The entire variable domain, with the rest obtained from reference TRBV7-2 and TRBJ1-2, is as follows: GAGVSQSPSNKVTEKGKDVELRCDPISGHTALYWYRQSLGQGLEFLIYFQGNSAPDKSGLPSDRFSAERTGGSVSTLTIQRTQQEDSAVYLCASSNRQDPYGYTFGSGTRLTVV.

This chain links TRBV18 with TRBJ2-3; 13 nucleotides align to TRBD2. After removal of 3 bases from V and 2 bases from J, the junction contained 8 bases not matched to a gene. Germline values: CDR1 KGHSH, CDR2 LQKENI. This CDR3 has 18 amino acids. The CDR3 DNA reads TGTGCCAGCTCACCGTCTTCACTAGCGGGGGGGCACACAGATACGCAGTATTTT. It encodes CASSPSSLAGGHTDTQYF.

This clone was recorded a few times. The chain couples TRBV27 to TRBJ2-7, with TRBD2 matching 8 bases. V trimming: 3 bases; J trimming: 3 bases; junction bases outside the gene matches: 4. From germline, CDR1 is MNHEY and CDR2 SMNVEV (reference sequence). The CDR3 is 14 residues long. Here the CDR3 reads CASSFREGLYEQYF. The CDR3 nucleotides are TGTGCCAGCAGTTTTCGGGAGGGCCTCTACGAGCAGTACTTC.

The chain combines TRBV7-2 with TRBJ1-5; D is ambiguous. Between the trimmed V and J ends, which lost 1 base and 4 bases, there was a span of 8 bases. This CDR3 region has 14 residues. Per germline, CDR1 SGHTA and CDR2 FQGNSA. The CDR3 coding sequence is TGTGCCAGCAGCTTAGTGGCCGCTAATCAGCCCCAGCATTTT. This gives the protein CASSLVAANQPQHF.

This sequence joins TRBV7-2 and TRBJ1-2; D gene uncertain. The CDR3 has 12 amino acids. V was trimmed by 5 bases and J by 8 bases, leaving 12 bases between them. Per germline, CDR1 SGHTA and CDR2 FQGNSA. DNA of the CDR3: TGTGCCAGCAGCCTTGTTGGAGTAGGCTACACCTTC. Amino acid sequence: CASSLVGVGYTF. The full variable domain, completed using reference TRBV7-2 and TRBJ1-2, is GAGVSQSPSNKVTEKGKDVELRCDPISGHTALYWYRQSLGQGLEFLIYFQGNSAPDKSGLPSDRFSAERTGGSVSTLTIQRTQQEDSAVYLCASSLVGVGYTFGSGTRLTVV.

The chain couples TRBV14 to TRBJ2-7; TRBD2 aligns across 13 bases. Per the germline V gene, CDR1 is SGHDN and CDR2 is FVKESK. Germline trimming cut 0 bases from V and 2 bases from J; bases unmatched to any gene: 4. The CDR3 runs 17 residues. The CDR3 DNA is TGTGCCAGCAGCCAAGAATTCGGACTAGCGGGGGCCTACGAGCAGTACTTC. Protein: CASSQEFGLAGAYEQYF.

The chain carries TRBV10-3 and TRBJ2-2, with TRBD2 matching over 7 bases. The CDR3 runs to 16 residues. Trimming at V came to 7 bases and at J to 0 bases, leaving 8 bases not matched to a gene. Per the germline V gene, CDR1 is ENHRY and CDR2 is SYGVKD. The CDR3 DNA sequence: TGTGCCATCAAATCTCCTAGCGGCTCGAACACCGGGGAGCTGTTTTTT. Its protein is CAIKSPSGSNTGELFF.

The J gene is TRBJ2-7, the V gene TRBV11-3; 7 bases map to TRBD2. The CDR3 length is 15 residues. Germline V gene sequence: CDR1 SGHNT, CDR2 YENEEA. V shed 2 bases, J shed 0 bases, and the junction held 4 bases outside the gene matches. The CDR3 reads CASSLNERGSYEQYF. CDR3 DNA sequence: TGTGCCAGCAGCTTAAATGAGCGGGGCTCCTACGAGCAGTACTTC.

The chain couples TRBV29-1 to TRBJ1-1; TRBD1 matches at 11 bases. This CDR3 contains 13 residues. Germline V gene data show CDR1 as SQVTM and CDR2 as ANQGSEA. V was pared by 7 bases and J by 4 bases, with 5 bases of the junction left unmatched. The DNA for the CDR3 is TGCAGCGGCGGGACAGGGGGGATCACTGAAGCTTTCTTT. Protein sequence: CSGGTGGITEAFF.

CDR3 nucleotide sequence: TGTGCCAGCAGCCTTTTAGAGAGTGGGGCCAACGTCCTGACTTTC. It yields the protein CASSLLESGANVLTF. This chain links TRBV5-5 with TRBJ2-6; D is undetermined. The germline CDR1 and CDR2 sequences are SGHKS and YYEKEE (reference sequence). The CDR3 consists of 15 residues. V dropped 4 bases and J dropped 3 bases, with 11 bases sitting between them.

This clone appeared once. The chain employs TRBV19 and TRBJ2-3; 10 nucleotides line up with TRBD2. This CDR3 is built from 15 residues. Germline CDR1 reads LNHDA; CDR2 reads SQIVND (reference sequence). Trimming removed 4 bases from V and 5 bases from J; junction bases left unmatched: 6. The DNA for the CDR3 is TGTGCCAGTAGTAAGGCTAGCGGGGGAAAAGATACGCAGTATTTT. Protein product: CASSKASGGKDTQYF.

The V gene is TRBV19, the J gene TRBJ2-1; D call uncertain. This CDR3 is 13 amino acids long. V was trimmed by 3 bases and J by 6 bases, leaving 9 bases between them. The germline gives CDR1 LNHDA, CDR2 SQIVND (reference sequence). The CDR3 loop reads CASSIGGPNEQFF. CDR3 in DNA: TGTGCCAGTAGTATTGGTGGGCCCAATGAGCAGTTCTTC.

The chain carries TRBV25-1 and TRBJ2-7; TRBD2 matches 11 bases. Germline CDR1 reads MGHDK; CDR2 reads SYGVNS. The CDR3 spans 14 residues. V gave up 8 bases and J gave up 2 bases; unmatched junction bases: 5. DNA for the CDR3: TGTGCCAGCTCCTCGACTAGCGGGACCTACGAGCAGTACTTC. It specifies CASSSTSGTYEQYF.

CDR3 coding DNA: TGTGCCAGCAGCCCATCCCAGGGTAGCACTGAAGCTTTCTTT. Its protein product is CASSPSQGSTEAFF. The chain has TRBV11-3 and TRBJ1-1; D perhaps matches TRBD1 (5 bases). CDR1 is SGHNT and CDR2 is YENEEA in the germline V gene. Deletions cut 5 bases from V and 4 bases from J, with 14 bases between. The CDR3 covers 14 residues.

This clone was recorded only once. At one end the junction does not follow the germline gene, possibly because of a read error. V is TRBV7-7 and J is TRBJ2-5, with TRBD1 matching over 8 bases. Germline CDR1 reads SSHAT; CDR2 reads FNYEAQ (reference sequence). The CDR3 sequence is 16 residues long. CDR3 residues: CASSSDSGGSWETQYF. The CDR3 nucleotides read TGTGCTAGCAGCTCCGACTCAGGGGGCAGTTGGGAGACCCAGTACTTC.

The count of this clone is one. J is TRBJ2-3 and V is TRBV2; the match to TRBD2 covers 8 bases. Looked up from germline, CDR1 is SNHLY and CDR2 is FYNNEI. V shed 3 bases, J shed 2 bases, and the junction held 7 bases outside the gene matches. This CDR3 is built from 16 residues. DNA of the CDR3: TGTGCCAGCAGTGATAACGGGAGGGATAACACAGATACGCAGTATTTT. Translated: CASSDNGRDNTDTQYF.

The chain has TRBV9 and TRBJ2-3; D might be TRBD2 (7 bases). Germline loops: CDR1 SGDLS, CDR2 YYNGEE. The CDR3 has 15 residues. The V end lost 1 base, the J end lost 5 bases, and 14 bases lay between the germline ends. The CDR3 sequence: CASSVTGGQGDTQYF. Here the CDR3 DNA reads TGTGCCAGCAGCGTAACGGGGGGCCAAGGAGATACGCAGTATTTT.

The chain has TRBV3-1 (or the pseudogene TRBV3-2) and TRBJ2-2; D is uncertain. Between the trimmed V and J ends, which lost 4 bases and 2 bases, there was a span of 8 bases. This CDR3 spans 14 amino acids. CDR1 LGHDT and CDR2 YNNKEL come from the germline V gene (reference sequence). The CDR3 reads CASSLRSNTGELFF. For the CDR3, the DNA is TGTGCCAGCAGCCTCAGGTCCAACACCGGGGAGCTGTTTTTT.

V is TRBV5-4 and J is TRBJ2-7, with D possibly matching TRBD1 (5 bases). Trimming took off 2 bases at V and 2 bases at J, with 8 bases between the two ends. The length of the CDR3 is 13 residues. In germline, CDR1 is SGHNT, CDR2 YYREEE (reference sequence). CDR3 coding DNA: TGTGCCAGCAGCTTCTCCAGGGCCTACGAGCAGTACTTC. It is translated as CASSFSRAYEQYF.

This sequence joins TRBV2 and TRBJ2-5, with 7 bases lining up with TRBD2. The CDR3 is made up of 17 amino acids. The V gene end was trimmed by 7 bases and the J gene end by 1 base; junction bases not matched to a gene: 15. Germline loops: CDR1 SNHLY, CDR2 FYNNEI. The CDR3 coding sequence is TGTGCCAGCACTGGCGAGGCTAGCGGCCTAGGCCAAGAGACCCAGTACTTC. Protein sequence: CASTGEASGLGQETQYF.

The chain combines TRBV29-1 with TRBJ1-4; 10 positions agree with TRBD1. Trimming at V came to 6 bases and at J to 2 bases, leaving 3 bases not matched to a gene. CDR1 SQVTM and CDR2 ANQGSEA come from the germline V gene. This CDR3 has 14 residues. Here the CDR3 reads CSVTTGGTNEKLFF. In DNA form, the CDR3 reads TGCAGCGTCACGACAGGGGGCACTAATGAAAAACTGTTTTTT.